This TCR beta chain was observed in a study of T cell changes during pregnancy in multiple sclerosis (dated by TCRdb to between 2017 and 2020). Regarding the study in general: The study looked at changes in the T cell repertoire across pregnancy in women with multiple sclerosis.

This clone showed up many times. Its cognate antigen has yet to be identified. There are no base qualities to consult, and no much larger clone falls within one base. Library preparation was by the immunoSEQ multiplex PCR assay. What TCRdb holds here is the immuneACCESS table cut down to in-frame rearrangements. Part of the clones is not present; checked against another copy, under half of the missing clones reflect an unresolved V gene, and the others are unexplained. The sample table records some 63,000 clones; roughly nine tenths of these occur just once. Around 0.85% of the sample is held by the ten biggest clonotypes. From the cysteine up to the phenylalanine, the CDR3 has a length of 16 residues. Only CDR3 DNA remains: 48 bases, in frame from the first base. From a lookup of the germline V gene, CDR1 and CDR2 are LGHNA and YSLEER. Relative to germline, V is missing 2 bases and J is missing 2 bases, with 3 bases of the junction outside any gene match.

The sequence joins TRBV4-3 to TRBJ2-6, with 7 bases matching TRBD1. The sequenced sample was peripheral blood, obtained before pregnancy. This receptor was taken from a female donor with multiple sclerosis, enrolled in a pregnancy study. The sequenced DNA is TGCGCCAGCAGCCAAACACAGGGGACTGGGGCCAACGTCCTGACTTTC. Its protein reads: CASSQTQGTGANVLTF.